Following are 10 T cell receptor beta chains from one sample sequenced in a study of T cell responses to AZD1222 COVID-19 vaccine. The protocol was immunoSEQ multiplex PCR, while the TCRdb copy is restricted to in-frame clones and leaves out a portion. The table records tens of thousands of clones, 86% of them present only once. The starting material was peripheral blood, obtained on day 0 of AZD1222 vaccination. Every receptor here comes from an adult in good health.

V is TRBV19 and J is TRBJ2-7, with D tentatively TRBD1 (5 bases). Germline CDR1 reads LNHDA; CDR2 reads SQIVND (reference sequence). V dropped 3 bases and J dropped 9 bases, with 15 bases sitting between them. The CDR3 has 13 amino acids. The CDR3 DNA is TGTGCCAGTAGTATTTCGAAGCAGGGATCGCAGTACTTC. Its translation: CASSISKQGSQYF.

J is TRBJ2-3 and V is TRBV5-6; D perhaps matches TRBD2 (6 bases). V shed 1 base and J shed 0 bases, with 12 bases lying between them. Germline CDR1 SGHDT, CDR2 YYEEEE. This CDR3 contains 16 residues. The CDR3 DNA follows: TGTGCCAGCAGCTTGCTCGGGGAGGCTAGCACAGATACGCAGTATTTT. The encoded protein is CASSLLGEASTDTQYF.

V and J are TRBV5-5 and TRBJ1-3, with D possibly TRBD1 on 6 matching bases. The V end lost 4 bases, the J end lost 4 bases, and 21 bases lay between the germline ends. This CDR3 spans 17 amino acids. Germline V gene sequence: CDR1 SGHKS, CDR2 YYEKEE (reference sequence). The CDR3 loop is CASSITQGSAGGNTIYF. The CDR3 DNA reads TGTGCCAGCAGCATTACACAGGGCTCCGCTGGGGGAAACACCATATATTTT. The full variable domain, with the rest looked up from reference TRBV5-5 and TRBJ1-3, is DAGVTQSPTHLIKTRGQQVTLRCSPISGHKSVSWYQQVLGQGPQFIFQYYEKEERGRGNFPDRFSARQFPNYSSELNVNALLLGDSALYLCASSITQGSAGGNTIYFGEGSWLTVV.

This chain links TRBV19 with TRBJ1-2, with D unresolved. The CDR3 runs 12 residues. Trimming removed 5 bases from V and 4 bases from J, with 8 bases in between. Per the germline V gene, CDR1 is LNHDA and CDR2 is SQIVND (reference sequence). CDR3 sequence: CASSAEIYGYTF. The CDR3, as DNA: TGTGCCAGTAGTGCAGAGATCTATGGCTACACCTTC.

V is TRBV4-1 and J is TRBJ2-7, with D perhaps matching TRBD1 or TRBD2 (5 bases each). CDR1 is MGHRA and CDR2 is YSYEKL in the germline V gene. V was cut by 0 bases and J by 5 bases, with 11 bases left in between. The CDR3 loop spans 14 amino acids. This CDR3 reads CASSQDGTRDEQYF. Here the CDR3 DNA reads TGCGCCAGCAGCCAAGACGGGACGCGGGACGAGCAGTACTTC.

The gene calls are TRBV29-1 and TRBJ1-5; D ambiguous. The CDR3 contains 12 residues. Germline V gene lookup returns CDR1 SQVTM and CDR2 ANQGSEA. Trimming removed 4 bases at V and 7 bases at J, with 11 bases between. The CDR3 sequence is CSVGELGQPQHF. Written as DNA, the CDR3 is TGCAGCGTTGGGGAATTAGGGCAGCCCCAGCATTTT.

The chain has TRBV15 and TRBJ1-3, with D tentatively TRBD1 (6 bases). CDR1 is LNHNV, CDR2 YYDKDF, per germline (reference sequence). This CDR3 has 16 residues. V gave up 3 bases and J gave up 1 base, with 13 bases separating them. The CDR3 is CATSRSRGLSGNTIYF. The DNA for the CDR3 is TGTGCCACCAGCAGGTCGAGGGGGTTATCTGGAAACACCATATATTTT. The full variable domain, its missing parts supplied by reference TRBV15 and TRBJ1-3, is DAMVIQNPRYQVTQFGKPVTLSCSQTLNHNVMYWYQQKSSQAPKLLFHYYDKDFNNEADTPDNFQSRRPNTSFCFLDIRSPGLGDTAMYLCATSRSRGLSGNTIYFGEGSWLTVV.

V and J are TRBV3-1 (or the pseudogene TRBV3-2) and TRBJ2-1; tentatively, D is TRBD2 (5 bases). The CDR3 covers 14 residues. Trimming stripped 6 bases from V and 6 bases from J, with 15 bases between. Germline CDR1 LGHDT, CDR2 YNNKEL (reference sequence). The CDR3 bases are TGTGCCAGCAGTTTAGCTAGCACCGGCAATGAGCAGTTCTTC. Translating gives CASSLASTGNEQFF.

The chain is built from TRBV4-2 and TRBJ2-7; 7 positions agree with TRBD2. The ends lost 4 bases at V and 2 bases at J; junction bases unmatched: 14. Per germline, CDR1 LGHNA and CDR2 YNFKEQ. CDR3 length: 17 amino acids. CDR3 sequence reads: CASSPPGVIAGTYEQYF. The DNA of the CDR3 is TGTGCCAGCAGCCCCCCGGGGGTGATAGCGGGCACCTACGAGCAGTACTTC.

The rearrangement uses TRBV5-1 and TRBJ2-7; TRBD1 matches at 7 bases. In germline, CDR1 is SGHRS, CDR2 YFSETQ. The CDR3 covers 15 residues. V was pared by 2 bases and J by 0 bases, with 5 bases of the junction left unmatched. CDR3 residues: CASSFRRDSSYEQYF. As DNA, the CDR3 is TGCGCCAGCAGCTTCCGCCGGGACAGCTCCTACGAGCAGTACTTC.